This paragraph covers one TCR beta chain sequence. Other DNA sequences from this sample encode an identical CDR3 as well. V dropped 2 bases and J dropped 2 bases, with 8 bases sitting between them. CDR1 is SGDLS, CDR2 YYNGEE, per germline. The CDR3 length is 14 residues. Sample treatment: some 19 received Ad26.COV2.S at low or high dose, single or two shots; roughly five received placebo; per-sample allocation not given. All samples were drawn on day 63, counting from the first vaccine or placebo injection. An Ad26 vector that expressed Wuhan-strain SARS-CoV-2 spike constituted the vaccine. The repertoire was sequenced with immunoSEQ multiplex PCR; TCRdb's copy has only in-frame clones and lacks some. The sample records over 450,000 clones, 70% to 90% being singletons. This entry belongs to a study of Ad26.COV2.S vaccination and SARS-CoV-2 variants.

This sample comprised peripheral blood, obtained in a trial of Ad26.COV2.S vaccine versus placebo. This TCR was sampled from a person aged 18-60 years who received the Ad26.COV2.S COVID-19 vaccine or a placebo. This sequence joins TRBV9 and TRBJ1-5; D unclear. CDR3 region: CASSVGGGNQPQHF. CDR3 sequence (DNA): TGTGCCAGCAGCGTGGGAGGAGGCAATCAGCCCCAGCATTTT.